Listed below are T cell receptor beta chains from one sample, sequenced in a study of T-cell reconstitution after alpha-beta-depleted transplantation in children. TCRdb used MiXCR to reprocess the PCR reads, holding one entry per CDR3 protein. Seen here are about 260,000 distinct CDR3 sequences, 8.2% observed once, and the top ten hold roughly 5.8%. This sample comprised PBMCs, mostly from graft donor cells, obtained 180 days after TCRalphabeta/CD19-depleted stem cell transplant. Receptors were obtained from a male patient between 10 and 17 years old who had a stem cell transplant for acute lymphoblastic leukemia, so the T cells may come from the graft donor. Each CDR3 is given with its conserved first and last residue. Each record gives: D gene, V gene, J gene, clone size, CDR3 protein, CDR3 DNA. A D gene is named only where the DNA matches it firmly. Where a row states a size, it is once, few, many or the class of an expanded clone; other rows omit it.

d_call: NA
v_call: TRBV5-1
j_call: TRBJ2-1
clone_size: many
cdr3_aa: CASSLGTASSYNEQFF
cdr3_nt: TGCGCCAGCAGCTTGGGGACAGCTAGCTCCTACAATGAGCAGTTCTTC

d_call: NA
v_call: TRBV20-1
j_call: TRBJ2-1
clone_size: many
cdr3_aa: CSARRTISYNEQFF
cdr3_nt: TGCAGTGCTAGGAGAACTATCTCCTACAATGAGCAGTTCTTC

d_call: NA
v_call: TRBV29-1
j_call: TRBJ2-5
clone_size: many
cdr3_aa: CSVVPAVQETQYF
cdr3_nt: TGCAGCGTAGTCCCGGCGGTACAAGAGACCCAGTACTTC

d_call: TRBD1
v_call: TRBV12-3/TRBV12-4
j_call: TRBJ2-7
clone_size: many
cdr3_aa: CASSTTGGVYYEQYF
cdr3_nt: TGTGCCAGCAGTACGACAGGGGGGGTTTACTACGAGCAGTACTTC

d_call: TRBD2
v_call: TRBV28
j_call: TRBJ2-2
clone_size: many
cdr3_aa: CASTGTTTCTGELFF
cdr3_nt: TGTGCCAGCACCGGGACTACTACCTGTACCGGGGAGCTGTTTTTT

d_call: TRBD2
v_call: TRBV29-1
j_call: TRBJ2-7
clone_size: many
cdr3_aa: CSVYPLAGGPTQQYF
cdr3_nt: TGCAGCGTTTACCCCTTAGCGGGAGGACCCACGCAGCAGTACTTC

d_call: NA
v_call: TRBV4-3
j_call: TRBJ1-2
clone_size: many
cdr3_aa: CASSRPDRNYGYTF
cdr3_nt: TGCGCCAGCAGCCGGCCAGACAGGAACTATGGCTACACCTTC

d_call: NA
v_call: TRBV29-1
j_call: TRBJ1-3
clone_size: many
cdr3_aa: CSVEMGAGNTIYF
cdr3_nt: TGCAGCGTTGAAATGGGGGCTGGAAACACCATATATTTT

d_call: NA
v_call: TRBV11-2
j_call: TRBJ1-4
clone_size: many
cdr3_aa: CASSSDRHRNEKLFF
cdr3_nt: TGTGCCAGCAGCTCAGACAGGCATCGGAATGAAAAACTGTTTTTT

d_call: NA
v_call: TRBV6-1
j_call: TRBJ2-3
clone_size: many
cdr3_aa: CASSASELPVTQYF
cdr3_nt: TGTGCCAGCAGTGCCTCCGAGCTTCCCGTTACGCAGTATTTT

d_call: NA
v_call: TRBV20-1
j_call: TRBJ1-4
clone_size: many
cdr3_aa: CSPSHEKLFF
cdr3_nt: TGCAGTCCTAGCCATGAAAAACTGTTTTTT

d_call: NA
v_call: TRBV7-2
j_call: TRBJ2-5
clone_size: many
cdr3_aa: CASSQQSLQETQYF
cdr3_nt: TGTGCCAGCAGCCAACAGAGTCTTCAAGAGACCCAGTACTTC

d_call: NA
v_call: TRBV20-1
j_call: TRBJ2-1
clone_size: NA
cdr3_aa: CCAPPMEAQVGNEQFF
cdr3_nt: TGCTGTGCTCCCCCGATGGAGGCCCAGGTAGGCAATGAGCAGTTCTTC

d_call: NA
v_call: TRBV20-1
j_call: TRBJ2-7
clone_size: many
cdr3_aa: CSAREGGYEQYF
cdr3_nt: TGCAGTGCTAGAGAAGGGGGGTACGAGCAGTACTTC

d_call: TRBD2
v_call: TRBV7-6
j_call: TRBJ2-5
clone_size: many
cdr3_aa: CASSLLAGGVETQYF
cdr3_nt: TGTGCCAGCAGCCTACTAGCGGGGGGCGTGGAGACCCAGTACTTC

d_call: NA
v_call: TRBV29-1
j_call: TRBJ2-5
clone_size: many
cdr3_aa: CSQVEGETQYF
cdr3_nt: TGCAGTCAGGTGGAGGGAGAGACCCAGTACTTC

d_call: TRBD2
v_call: TRBV28
j_call: TRBJ2-1
clone_size: many
cdr3_aa: CASSPLAASSYNEQFF
cdr3_nt: TGTGCCAGCAGCCCCCTAGCGGCGAGCTCCTACAATGAGCAGTTCTTC

d_call: TRBD2
v_call: TRBV20-1
j_call: TRBJ2-1
clone_size: many
cdr3_aa: CSAIGTSRGYYNEQFF
cdr3_nt: TGCAGTGCGATTGGGACTAGCCGGGGGTACTACAATGAGCAGTTCTTC

d_call: NA
v_call: TRBV12-3/TRBV12-4
j_call: TRBJ2-7
clone_size: many
cdr3_aa: CASGEYEQYF
cdr3_nt: TGTGCCAGCGGGGAGTACGAGCAGTACTTC

d_call: TRBD1
v_call: TRBV7-2
j_call: TRBJ2-1
clone_size: many
cdr3_aa: CASSLARGPRNEQFF
cdr3_nt: TGTGCCAGCAGCTTAGCCAGGGGGCCGAGGAATGAGCAGTTCTTC

d_call: NA
v_call: TRBV7-8
j_call: TRBJ1-2
clone_size: many
cdr3_aa: CASSLGLYGYTF
cdr3_nt: TGTGCCAGCAGCCTGGGCCTCTATGGCTACACCTTC

d_call: TRBD1
v_call: TRBV27
j_call: TRBJ1-5
clone_size: many
cdr3_aa: CASRIGQAGNQPQHF
cdr3_nt: TGTGCCAGCAGGATCGGACAGGCGGGCAATCAGCCCCAGCATTTT

d_call: NA
v_call: TRBV6-5
j_call: TRBJ2-7
clone_size: many
cdr3_aa: CASSYSTPQDYEQYF
cdr3_nt: TGTGCCAGCAGTTACTCGACCCCGCAGGACTACGAGCAGTACTTC

d_call: NA
v_call: TRBV25-1
j_call: TRBJ1-5
clone_size: many
cdr3_aa: CASSGDRSTQPQHF
cdr3_nt: TGTGCCAGCAGTGGGGACCGCTCCACCCAGCCCCAGCATTTT

d_call: NA
v_call: TRBV24-1
j_call: TRBJ2-2
clone_size: many
cdr3_aa: CATSDLPLGTAATGELFF
cdr3_nt: TGTGCCACCAGTGATTTGCCACTGGGAACGGCCGCCACCGGGGAGCTGTTTTTT

d_call: NA
v_call: TRBV5-1
j_call: TRBJ2-1
clone_size: many
cdr3_aa: CASSLNMAQTSGYEQFF
cdr3_nt: TGCGCCAGCAGCCTGAACATGGCCCAGACTAGTGGATATGAGCAGTTCTTC

d_call: NA
v_call: TRBV6-1
j_call: TRBJ2-5
clone_size: many
cdr3_aa: CASSPGTYQETQYF
cdr3_nt: TGTGCCAGCAGTCCCGGGACATACCAAGAGACCCAGTACTTC

d_call: NA
v_call: TRBV9
j_call: TRBJ2-2
clone_size: many
cdr3_aa: CASSARVGVDTGELFF
cdr3_nt: TGTGCCAGCAGCGCGAGGGTCGGGGTGGACACCGGGGAGCTGTTTTTT

d_call: NA
v_call: TRBV14
j_call: TRBJ2-4
clone_size: many
cdr3_aa: CASSQGGLPKNIQYF
cdr3_nt: TGTGCCAGCAGCCAAGGAGGACTCCCCAAAAACATTCAGTACTTC

d_call: NA
v_call: TRBV2
j_call: TRBJ2-7
clone_size: many
cdr3_aa: CASSEIDLQYF
cdr3_nt: TGTGCCAGCAGTGAAATAGATCTCCAGTACTTC

d_call: TRBD2
v_call: TRBV10-3
j_call: TRBJ2-5
clone_size: many
cdr3_aa: CAISEFGGETQYF
cdr3_nt: TGTGCCATCAGTGAGTTCGGGGGGGAGACCCAGTACTTC

d_call: NA
v_call: TRBV7-6
j_call: TRBJ2-5
clone_size: many
cdr3_aa: CASSLPAGTSETQYF
cdr3_nt: TGTGCCAGCAGCTTACCCGCGGGGACGTCGGAGACCCAGTACTTC

d_call: TRBD1
v_call: TRBV28
j_call: TRBJ2-4
clone_size: many
cdr3_aa: CASRPRGTGFVSKNIQYF
cdr3_nt: TGTGCCAGCAGACCACGAGGGACAGGGTTTGTTTCCAAAAACATTCAGTACTTC

d_call: NA
v_call: TRBV4-3
j_call: TRBJ2-7
clone_size: many
cdr3_aa: CASSLHPLYEQYF
cdr3_nt: TGCGCCAGCAGCCTCCATCCCCTATACGAGCAGTACTTC

d_call: NA
v_call: TRBV12-3/TRBV12-4
j_call: TRBJ1-6
clone_size: many
cdr3_aa: CASSLSYNSPLHF
cdr3_nt: TGTGCCAGCAGCCTCAGCTATAATTCACCCCTCCACTTT

d_call: NA
v_call: TRBV28
j_call: TRBJ1-5
clone_size: many
cdr3_aa: CASSFLDSNQPQHF
cdr3_nt: TGTGCCAGCAGTTTCCTCGATTCCAATCAGCCCCAGCATTTT

d_call: NA
v_call: TRBV9
j_call: TRBJ2-1
clone_size: many
cdr3_aa: CASSGATGYGGEQFF
cdr3_nt: TGTGCCAGCAGCGGTGCGACAGGGTACGGGGGTGAGCAGTTCTTC

d_call: NA
v_call: TRBV18
j_call: TRBJ2-5
clone_size: many
cdr3_aa: CASSPADGRGETQYF
cdr3_nt: TGTGCCAGCTCACCGGCCGACGGCCGGGGGGAGACCCAGTACTTC

d_call: TRBD2
v_call: TRBV7-2
j_call: TRBJ2-3
clone_size: many
cdr3_aa: CASSLRLAGDTQYF
cdr3_nt: TGTGCCAGCAGCTTAAGACTAGCGGGAGATACGCAGTATTTT

d_call: NA
v_call: TRBV3-1
j_call: TRBJ1-5
clone_size: many
cdr3_aa: CASSLDWNQPQHF
cdr3_nt: TGTGCCAGCAGCCTGGACTGGAATCAGCCCCAGCATTTT

d_call: NA
v_call: TRBV20-1
j_call: TRBJ2-2
clone_size: many
cdr3_aa: CSASKGLNTGELFF
cdr3_nt: TGCAGTGCTAGTAAAGGGCTCAACACCGGGGAGCTGTTTTTT

d_call: NA
v_call: TRBV7-2
j_call: TRBJ1-3
clone_size: many
cdr3_aa: CASSLGHNSGNTIYF
cdr3_nt: TGTGCCAGCAGCTTAGGACATAACTCTGGAAACACCATATATTTT

d_call: NA
v_call: TRBV14
j_call: TRBJ2-2
clone_size: NA
cdr3_aa: CASMASPAGELFF
cdr3_nt: TGTGCCAGCATGGCTTCCCCGGCCGGGGAGCTGTTTTTT

d_call: NA
v_call: TRBV29-1
j_call: TRBJ2-5
clone_size: many
cdr3_aa: CSVLGVATAEETQYF
cdr3_nt: TGCAGCGTTCTTGGCGTGGCCACGGCCGAGGAGACCCAGTACTTC

d_call: TRBD1
v_call: TRBV5-1
j_call: TRBJ2-1
clone_size: many
cdr3_aa: CASSSTGTGRNEQFF
cdr3_nt: TGCGCCAGCAGCAGCACCGGGACAGGGAGAAATGAGCAGTTCTTC

d_call: NA
v_call: TRBV4-2
j_call: TRBJ2-5
clone_size: many
cdr3_aa: CASRLSPGVRETQYF
cdr3_nt: TGTGCCAGCAGACTCTCACCAGGGGTGAGGGAGACCCAGTACTTC

d_call: NA
v_call: TRBV12-3/TRBV12-4
j_call: TRBJ1-2
clone_size: many
cdr3_aa: CASSLRQPYGYTF
cdr3_nt: TGTGCCAGCAGTCTTCGACAGCCCTATGGCTACACCTTC

d_call: NA
v_call: TRBV5-1
j_call: TRBJ1-2
clone_size: many
cdr3_aa: CASSLAGTSKVNYGYTF
cdr3_nt: TGCGCCAGCAGCTTGGCCGGGACATCTAAGGTTAACTATGGCTACACCTTC

d_call: NA
v_call: TRBV12-3/TRBV12-4
j_call: TRBJ2-2
clone_size: many
cdr3_aa: CASSFLEVNTGELFF
cdr3_nt: TGTGCCAGCAGTTTTTTAGAAGTAAACACCGGGGAGCTGTTTTTT

d_call: TRBD1
v_call: TRBV28
j_call: TRBJ1-6
clone_size: NA
cdr3_aa: CASRPGQVNNSPLHF
cdr3_nt: TGTGCCAGCAGGCCAGGACAGGTCAATAATTCACCCCTCCACTTT

d_call: NA
v_call: TRBV15
j_call: TRBJ2-1
clone_size: NA
cdr3_aa: CATSRPSSGLGVYNEQFF
cdr3_nt: TGTGCCACCAGCAGACCCTCCTCGGGGCTTGGGGTTTACAATGAGCAGTTCTTC

d_call: NA
v_call: TRBV19
j_call: TRBJ2-1
clone_size: many
cdr3_aa: CASSIPGYNEQFF
cdr3_nt: TGTGCCAGTAGTATTCCCGGGTACAATGAGCAGTTCTTC

d_call: TRBD2
v_call: TRBV7-9
j_call: TRBJ2-3
clone_size: many
cdr3_aa: CASSFLAGWGTDTQYF
cdr3_nt: TGTGCCAGCAGCTTCCTAGCGGGATGGGGCACAGATACGCAGTATTTT